This T cell receptor (beta chain) was recovered during a study of T cell responses to AZD1222 COVID-19 vaccine. Study overall: Some second doses came at about 4 weeks and others at about 12 weeks; these were pooled.

The repertoire was sequenced with immunoSEQ multiplex PCR; TCRdb's copy has only in-frame clones and lacks some. The sample holds more than 60,000 clones, roughly 84% seen once. V lost 3 bases and J lost 1, with 9 bases in between. Germline CDR1 is SGDLS and CDR2 is YYNGEE. The CDR3 is 14 residues long. This clone appeared once. Its antigen is unidentified. Study observations and caveats: Repertoire collection took place solely once the T cell response had peaked. Once two AZD1222 doses were given, Spike-specific TCR breadth and depth went up.

The specimen was peripheral blood, collected on day 0 of AZD1222 vaccination. The source of this sequence is an adult in good health. The chain has TRBV9 and TRBJ2-3; D is unclear. CDR3 nucleotide sequence: TGTGCCAGCAGCGCCCGACTTGGCACAGATACGCAGTATTTT. It is translated as CASSARLGTDTQYF.